The 5 T cell receptor beta chains below come from one sample, sequenced in a study of T cells in Graves' hyperthyroidism and ophthalmopathy. Amplified TCR beta CDR3 regions derived from RNA transcripts. The HTBI primer set was used in a first-round RT-PCR of the TCR CDR3. Using its own MiXCR run on the multiplex PCR reads, TCRdb lists one record per CDR3 protein. This sample has roughly 740,000 distinct CDR3 sequences, with about 17% found just once. What was sequenced was blood. Receptor source: a man younger than 30 with Graves' hyperthyroidism.

This clonotype was seen at least ten times. V and J are TRBV27 and TRBJ2-7; TRBD1 or TRBD2 may be the D gene (5 bases each). CDR3 length: 15 amino acids. Trimming shortened V by 4 bases and J by 2 bases, and 15 bases separated the two germline ends. Looked up from germline, CDR1 is MNHEY and CDR2 is SMNVEV (reference sequence). The CDR3: CASSSPGTYPYEQYF. CDR3 DNA sequence: TGTGCCAGCAGTTCCCCCGGGACGTACCCCTACGAGCAGTACTTC.

This clonotype was seen ten or more times. The CDR3 DNA reads TGTGCCAGCAGCCAAACCCTCGCAGGCAACGAGCAGTACTTC. Residues: CASSQTLAGNEQYF. This chain uses TRBV3-1 with TRBJ2-7; no clear D gene. The CDR3 is 14 residues long. Germline lookup yields CDR1 LGHDT and CDR2 YNNKEL (reference sequence). Trimming cost V 2 bases and J 5 bases, with 13 bases left between them.

This chain connects TRBV29-1 to TRBJ2-7; the D is unclear. This CDR3 region has 12 residues. V lost 4 bases and J lost 0, with 7 bases in between. Germline V gives CDR1 SQVTM, CDR2 ANQGSEA. The CDR3, as DNA: TGCAGCGTTGCTATAACCTCCTACGAGCAGTACTTC. This sequence encodes CSVAITSYEQYF.

The chain couples TRBV2 to TRBJ2-7, with D possibly matching TRBD2 (5 bases). V lost 5 bases and J 2 bases, leaving 13 bases between the germline ends. The length of the CDR3 is 14 residues. Germline V lookup: CDR1 SNHLY, CDR2 FYNNEI. The CDR3, as DNA: TGTGCCAGCAGTAACCGGGAACTCACCTACGAGCAGTACTTC. Residues: CASSNRELTYEQYF.

This clonotype was seen many times. V is TRBV5-8 and J is TRBJ2-1; the D call may be TRBD1 or TRBD2 (5 bases each). V was shortened by 4 bases and J by 9 bases, with 20 bases between the two germline ends. The germline V gene encodes CDR1 SGHTS and CDR2 YDEGEE. CDR3 length: 15 residues. The CDR3 bases are TGTGCCAGCAGCGGGACGGGACGAACCGACTCTGAGCAGTTCTTC. Translated: CASSGTGRTDSEQFF.